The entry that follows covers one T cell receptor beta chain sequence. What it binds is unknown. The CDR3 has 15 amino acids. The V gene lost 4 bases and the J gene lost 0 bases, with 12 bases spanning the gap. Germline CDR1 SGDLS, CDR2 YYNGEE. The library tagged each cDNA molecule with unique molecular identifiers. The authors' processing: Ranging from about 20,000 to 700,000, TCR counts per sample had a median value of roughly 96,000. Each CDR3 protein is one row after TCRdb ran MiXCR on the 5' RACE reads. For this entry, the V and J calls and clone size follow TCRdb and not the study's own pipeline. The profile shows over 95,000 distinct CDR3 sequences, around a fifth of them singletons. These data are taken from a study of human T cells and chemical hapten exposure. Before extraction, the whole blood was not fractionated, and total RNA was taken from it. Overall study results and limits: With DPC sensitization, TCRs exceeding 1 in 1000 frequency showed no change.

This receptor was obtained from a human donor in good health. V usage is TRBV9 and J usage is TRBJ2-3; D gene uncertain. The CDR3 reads CASSPKGSSTDTQYF. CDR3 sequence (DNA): TGTGCCAGCAGCCCTAAGGGTTCTAGCACAGATACGCAGTATTTT.